This TCR beta chain was identified in a study of Ad26.COV2.S vaccination and SARS-CoV-2 variants. Study information: Donor got 5x10^10 or 1x10^11 viral particles of Ad26.COV2.S.

Treatment of the sample: roughly 19 received Ad26.COV2.S at low or high dose, single or two shots; about 5 received placebo; per-sample allocation not given. Vaccine and placebo recipients were sampled on day 63 after the first injection. An adult donor aged 18-55 years was enrolled in Boston. The CDR3 spans 14 residues. The germline gives CDR1 SGHRS, CDR2 YFSETQ. Trimming cost V 4 bases and J 3 bases, with 13 bases left between them. Sequencing used immunoSEQ multiplex PCR; TCRdb keeps in-frame clones, though not all of them. This sample has 300,000 to 400,000 clones, with 80% to 90% found just once.

The gene calls are TRBV5-1 and TRBJ1-2; D unclear. The material sequenced was peripheral blood, taken in a trial of Ad26.COV2.S vaccine versus placebo. This clonotype originated in a person aged 18-65 years who received the Ad26.COV2.S COVID-19 vaccine or a placebo. DNA of the CDR3: TGCGCCAGCAGCCCCACTGTGAGGGACTATGGCTACACCTTC. This translates into CASSPTVRDYGYTF.